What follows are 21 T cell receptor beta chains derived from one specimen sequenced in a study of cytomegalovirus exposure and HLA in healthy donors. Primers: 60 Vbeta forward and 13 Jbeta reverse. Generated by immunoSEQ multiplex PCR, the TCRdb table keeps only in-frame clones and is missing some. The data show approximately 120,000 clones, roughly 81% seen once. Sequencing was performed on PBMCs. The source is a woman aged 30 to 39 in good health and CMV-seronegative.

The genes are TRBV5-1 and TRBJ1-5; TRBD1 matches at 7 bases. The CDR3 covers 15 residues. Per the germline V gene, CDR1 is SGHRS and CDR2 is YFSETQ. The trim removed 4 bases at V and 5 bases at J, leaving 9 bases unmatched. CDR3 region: CASSPVPGGDQPQHF. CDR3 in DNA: TGCGCCAGCAGCCCGGTCCCAGGGGGAGATCAGCCCCAGCATTTT.

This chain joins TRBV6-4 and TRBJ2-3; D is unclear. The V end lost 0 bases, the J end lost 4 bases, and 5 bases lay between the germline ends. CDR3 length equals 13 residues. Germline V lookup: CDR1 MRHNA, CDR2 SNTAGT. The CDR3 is CASSDSSSDTQYF. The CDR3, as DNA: TGTGCCAGCAGTGACTCTTCGTCAGATACGCAGTATTTT.

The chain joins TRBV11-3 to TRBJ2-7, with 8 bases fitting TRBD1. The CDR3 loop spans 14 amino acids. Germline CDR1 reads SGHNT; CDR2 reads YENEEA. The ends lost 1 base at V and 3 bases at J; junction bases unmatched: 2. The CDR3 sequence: CASSLGTGFYEQYF. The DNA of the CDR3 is TGTGCCAGCAGCTTAGGGACAGGGTTCTACGAGCAGTACTTC.

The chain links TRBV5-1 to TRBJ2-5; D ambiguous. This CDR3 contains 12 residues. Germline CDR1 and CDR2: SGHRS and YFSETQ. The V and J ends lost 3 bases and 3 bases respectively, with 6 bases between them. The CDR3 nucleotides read TGCGCCAGCAGCTCTACAGAAGAGACCCAGTACTTC. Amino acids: CASSSTEETQYF.

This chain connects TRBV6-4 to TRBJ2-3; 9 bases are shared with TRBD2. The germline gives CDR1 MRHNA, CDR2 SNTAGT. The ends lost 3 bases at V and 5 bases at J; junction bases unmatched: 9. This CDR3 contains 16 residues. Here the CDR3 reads CASSEFAGGQGDTQYF. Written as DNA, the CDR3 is TGTGCCAGCAGTGAGTTCGCGGGGGGGCAAGGAGATACGCAGTATTTT.

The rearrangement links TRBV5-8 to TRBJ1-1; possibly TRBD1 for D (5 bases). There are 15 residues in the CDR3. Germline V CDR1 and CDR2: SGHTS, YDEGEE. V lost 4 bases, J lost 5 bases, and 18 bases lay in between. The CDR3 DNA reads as TGTGCCAGCAGCCCCGGCTTGTGGGGGGGGACTGAAGCTTTCTTT. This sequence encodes CASSPGLWGGTEAFF.

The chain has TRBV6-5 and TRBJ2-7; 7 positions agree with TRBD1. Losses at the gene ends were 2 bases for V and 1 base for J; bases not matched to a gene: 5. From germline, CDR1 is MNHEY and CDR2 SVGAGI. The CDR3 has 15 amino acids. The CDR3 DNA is TGTGCCAGCAGTTACAGGACAGGAAGATCCTACGAGCAGTACTTC. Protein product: CASSYRTGRSYEQYF.

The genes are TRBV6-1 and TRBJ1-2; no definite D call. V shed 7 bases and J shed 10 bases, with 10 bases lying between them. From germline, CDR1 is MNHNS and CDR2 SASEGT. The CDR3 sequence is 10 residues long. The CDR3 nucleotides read TGTGCCAGCACCAAGGAGTCCTACACCTTC. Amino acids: CASTKESYTF.

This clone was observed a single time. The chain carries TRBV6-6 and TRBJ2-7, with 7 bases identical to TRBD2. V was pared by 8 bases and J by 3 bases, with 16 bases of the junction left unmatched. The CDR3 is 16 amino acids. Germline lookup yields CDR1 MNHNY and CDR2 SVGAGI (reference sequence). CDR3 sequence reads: CASRSNLGGLGYEQYF. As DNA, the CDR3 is TGTGCCAGCCGAAGCAATCTGGGGGGGTTGGGCTACGAGCAGTACTTC.

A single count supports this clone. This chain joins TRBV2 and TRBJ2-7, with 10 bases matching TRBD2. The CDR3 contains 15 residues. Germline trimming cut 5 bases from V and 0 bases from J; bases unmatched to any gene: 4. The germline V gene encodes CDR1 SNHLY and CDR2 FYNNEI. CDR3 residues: CASSSGGAPSYEQYF. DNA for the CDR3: TGTGCCAGCAGTAGCGGGGGGGCCCCCTCCTACGAGCAGTACTTC.

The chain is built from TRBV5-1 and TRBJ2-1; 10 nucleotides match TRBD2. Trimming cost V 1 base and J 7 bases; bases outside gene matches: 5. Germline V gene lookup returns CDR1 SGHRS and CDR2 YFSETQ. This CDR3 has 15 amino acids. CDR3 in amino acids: CASSLSSGRGNEQFF. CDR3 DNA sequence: TGCGCCAGCAGCTTGTCTAGCGGGAGAGGGAATGAGCAGTTCTTC.

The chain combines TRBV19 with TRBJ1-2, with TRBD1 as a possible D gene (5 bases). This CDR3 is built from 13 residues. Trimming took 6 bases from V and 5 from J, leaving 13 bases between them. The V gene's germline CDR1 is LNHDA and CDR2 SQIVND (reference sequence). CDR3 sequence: CASSPGSGYGYTF. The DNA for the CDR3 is TGTGCCAGTAGCCCAGGTTCAGGGTATGGCTACACCTTC.

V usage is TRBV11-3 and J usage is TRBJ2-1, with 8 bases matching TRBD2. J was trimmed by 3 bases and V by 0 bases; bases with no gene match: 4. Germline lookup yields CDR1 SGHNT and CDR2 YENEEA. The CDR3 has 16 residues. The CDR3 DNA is TGTGCCAGCAGCTTAGATCGACTAGCGAGCTACAATGAGCAGTTCTTC. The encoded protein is CASSLDRLASYNEQFF.

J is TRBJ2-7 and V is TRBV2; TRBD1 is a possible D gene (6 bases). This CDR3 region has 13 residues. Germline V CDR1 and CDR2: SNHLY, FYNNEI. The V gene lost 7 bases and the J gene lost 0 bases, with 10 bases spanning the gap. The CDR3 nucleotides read TGTGCCAGCAATGGGGGCGGCTCCTACGAGCAGTACTTC. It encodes CASNGGGSYEQYF.

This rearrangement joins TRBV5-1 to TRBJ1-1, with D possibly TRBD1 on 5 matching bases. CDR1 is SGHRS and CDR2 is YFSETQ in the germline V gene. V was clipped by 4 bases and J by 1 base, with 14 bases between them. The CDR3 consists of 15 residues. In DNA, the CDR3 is TGCGCCAGCAGCCTCGGAGGGACGGGGAACACTGAAGCTTTCTTT. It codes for CASSLGGTGNTEAFF.

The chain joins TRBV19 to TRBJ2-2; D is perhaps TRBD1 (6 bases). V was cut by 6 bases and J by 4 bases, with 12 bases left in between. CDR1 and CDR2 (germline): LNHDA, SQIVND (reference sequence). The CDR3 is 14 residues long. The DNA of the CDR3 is TGTGCCAGTAGGCGACAGGAGAGCACCGGGGAGCTGTTTTTT. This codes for CASRRQESTGELFF. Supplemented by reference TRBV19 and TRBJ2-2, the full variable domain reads DGGITQSPKYLFRKEGQNVTLSCEQNLNHDAMYWYRQDPGQGLRLIYYSQIVNDFQKGDIAEGYSVSREKKESFPLTVTSAQKNPTAFYLCASRRQESTGELFFGEGSRLTVL.

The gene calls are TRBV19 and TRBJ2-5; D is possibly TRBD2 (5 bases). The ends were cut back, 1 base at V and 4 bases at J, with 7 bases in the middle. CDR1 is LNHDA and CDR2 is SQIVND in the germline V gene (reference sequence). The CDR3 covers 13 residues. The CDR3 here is CASSIGTLETQYF. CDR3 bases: TGTGCCAGTAGTATAGGGACTCTAGAGACCCAGTACTTC.

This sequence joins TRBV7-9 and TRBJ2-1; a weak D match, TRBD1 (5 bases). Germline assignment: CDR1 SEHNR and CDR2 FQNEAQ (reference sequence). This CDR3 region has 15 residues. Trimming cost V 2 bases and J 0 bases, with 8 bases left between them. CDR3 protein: CASSLKGISYNEQFF. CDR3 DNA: TGTGCCAGCAGCTTAAAGGGGATCTCCTACAATGAGCAGTTCTTC. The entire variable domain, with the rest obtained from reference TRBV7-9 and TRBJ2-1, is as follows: DTGVSQNPRHKITKRGQNVTFRCDPISEHNRLYWYRQTLGQGPEFLTYFQNEAQLEKSRLLSDRFSAERPKGSFSTLEIQRTEQGDSAMYLCASSLKGISYNEQFFGPGTRLTVL.

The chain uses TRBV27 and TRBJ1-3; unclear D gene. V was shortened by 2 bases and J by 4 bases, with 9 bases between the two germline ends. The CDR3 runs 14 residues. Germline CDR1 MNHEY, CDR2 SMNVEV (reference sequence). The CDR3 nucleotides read TGTGCCAGCAGTTTACGGGGAGTAGGAAACACCATATATTTT. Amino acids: CASSLRGVGNTIYF.

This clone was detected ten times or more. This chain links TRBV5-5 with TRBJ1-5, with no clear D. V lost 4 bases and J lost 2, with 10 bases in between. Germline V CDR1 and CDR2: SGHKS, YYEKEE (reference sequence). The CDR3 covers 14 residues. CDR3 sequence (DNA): TGTGCCAGCAGCCCGACCCGGGGCAATCAGCCCCAGCATTTT. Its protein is CASSPTRGNQPQHF.

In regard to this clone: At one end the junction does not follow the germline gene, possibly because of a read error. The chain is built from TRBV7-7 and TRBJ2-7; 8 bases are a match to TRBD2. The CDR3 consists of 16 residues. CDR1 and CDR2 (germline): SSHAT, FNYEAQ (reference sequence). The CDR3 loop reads CASSPREGGHSYEQYF. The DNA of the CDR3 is TGTGCTAGCAGCCCCCGGGAGGGAGGGCACTCCTACGAGCAGTACTTC. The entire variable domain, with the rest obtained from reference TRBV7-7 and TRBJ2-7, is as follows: GAGVSQSPRYKVTKRGQDVTLRCDPISSHATLYWYQQALGQGPEFLTYFNYEAQPDKSGLPSDRFSAERPEGSISTLTIQRTEQRDSAMYRCASSPREGGHSYEQYFGPGTRLTVT.